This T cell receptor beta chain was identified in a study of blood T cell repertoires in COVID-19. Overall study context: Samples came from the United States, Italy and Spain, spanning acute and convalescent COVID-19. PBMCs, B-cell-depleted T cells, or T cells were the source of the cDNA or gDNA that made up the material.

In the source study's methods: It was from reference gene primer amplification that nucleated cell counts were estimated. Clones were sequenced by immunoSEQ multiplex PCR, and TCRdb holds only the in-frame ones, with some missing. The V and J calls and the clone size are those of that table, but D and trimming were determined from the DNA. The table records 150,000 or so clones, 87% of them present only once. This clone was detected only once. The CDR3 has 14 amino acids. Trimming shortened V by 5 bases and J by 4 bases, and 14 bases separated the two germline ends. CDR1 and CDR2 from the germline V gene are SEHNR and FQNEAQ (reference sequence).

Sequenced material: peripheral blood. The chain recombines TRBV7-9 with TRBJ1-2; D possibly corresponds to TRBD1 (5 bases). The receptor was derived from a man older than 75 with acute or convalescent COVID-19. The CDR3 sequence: CASSPNADSYGYTF. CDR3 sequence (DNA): TGTGCCAGCAGCCCGAACGCCGACAGCTATGGCTACACCTTC.